This T cell receptor beta chain was recovered during a study of preoperative IRX-2 immunotherapy in early breast cancer. Trimming cost V 3 bases and J 8 bases, with 10 bases left between them. The CDR3 runs to 12 residues. Germline assignment: CDR1 MGHDK and CDR2 SYGVNS. TCRdb keeps only in-frame clones here, not all; method: immunoSEQ multiplex PCR. The repertoire consists of around 88,000 clones, with 86% occurring once and the leading ten covering approximately 2%. Sample treatment: preoperative locoregional IRX-2 cytokine immunotherapy. Patients received preoperative, locoregional IRX-2 cytokine immunotherapy in a phase Ib study.

This chain joins TRBV25-1 and TRBJ1-2; D ambiguous. Sequenced material: tumor tissue, taken after IRX-2 immunotherapy. This receptor was taken from a human donor with breast cancer. CDR3 residues: CASSDPRWGYTF. For the CDR3, the DNA is TGTGCCAGCAGTGACCCTCGGTGGGGCTACACCTTC.